This TCR beta chain originates from a study of T cell responses to AZD1222 COVID-19 vaccine. Overall study findings and caveats: In a largely white British group with more females than males, clonal diversity was possibly underestimated.

Only in-frame clones appear in the TCRdb table, and some are missing; sequencing was by immunoSEQ multiplex PCR. The repertoire holds around 50,000 clones, with around four fifths as singletons. After removal of 0 bases from V and 7 bases from J, the junction contained 8 bases not matched to a gene. There are 17 residues in the CDR3. Looked up from germline, CDR1 is SGHRS and CDR2 is YFSETQ. Regarding this clone: The antigen remains undetermined.

This sequence joins TRBV5-1 and TRBJ2-1; 12 bases agree with TRBD2. The specimen was peripheral blood, collected on day 0 of AZD1222 vaccination. This receptor was obtained from an adult in good health. CDR3 coding DNA: TGCGCCAGCAGCTTGGGGGCTAGCGGGAGGGCCGCGAATGAGCAGTTCTTC. This encodes CASSLGASGRAANEQFF.